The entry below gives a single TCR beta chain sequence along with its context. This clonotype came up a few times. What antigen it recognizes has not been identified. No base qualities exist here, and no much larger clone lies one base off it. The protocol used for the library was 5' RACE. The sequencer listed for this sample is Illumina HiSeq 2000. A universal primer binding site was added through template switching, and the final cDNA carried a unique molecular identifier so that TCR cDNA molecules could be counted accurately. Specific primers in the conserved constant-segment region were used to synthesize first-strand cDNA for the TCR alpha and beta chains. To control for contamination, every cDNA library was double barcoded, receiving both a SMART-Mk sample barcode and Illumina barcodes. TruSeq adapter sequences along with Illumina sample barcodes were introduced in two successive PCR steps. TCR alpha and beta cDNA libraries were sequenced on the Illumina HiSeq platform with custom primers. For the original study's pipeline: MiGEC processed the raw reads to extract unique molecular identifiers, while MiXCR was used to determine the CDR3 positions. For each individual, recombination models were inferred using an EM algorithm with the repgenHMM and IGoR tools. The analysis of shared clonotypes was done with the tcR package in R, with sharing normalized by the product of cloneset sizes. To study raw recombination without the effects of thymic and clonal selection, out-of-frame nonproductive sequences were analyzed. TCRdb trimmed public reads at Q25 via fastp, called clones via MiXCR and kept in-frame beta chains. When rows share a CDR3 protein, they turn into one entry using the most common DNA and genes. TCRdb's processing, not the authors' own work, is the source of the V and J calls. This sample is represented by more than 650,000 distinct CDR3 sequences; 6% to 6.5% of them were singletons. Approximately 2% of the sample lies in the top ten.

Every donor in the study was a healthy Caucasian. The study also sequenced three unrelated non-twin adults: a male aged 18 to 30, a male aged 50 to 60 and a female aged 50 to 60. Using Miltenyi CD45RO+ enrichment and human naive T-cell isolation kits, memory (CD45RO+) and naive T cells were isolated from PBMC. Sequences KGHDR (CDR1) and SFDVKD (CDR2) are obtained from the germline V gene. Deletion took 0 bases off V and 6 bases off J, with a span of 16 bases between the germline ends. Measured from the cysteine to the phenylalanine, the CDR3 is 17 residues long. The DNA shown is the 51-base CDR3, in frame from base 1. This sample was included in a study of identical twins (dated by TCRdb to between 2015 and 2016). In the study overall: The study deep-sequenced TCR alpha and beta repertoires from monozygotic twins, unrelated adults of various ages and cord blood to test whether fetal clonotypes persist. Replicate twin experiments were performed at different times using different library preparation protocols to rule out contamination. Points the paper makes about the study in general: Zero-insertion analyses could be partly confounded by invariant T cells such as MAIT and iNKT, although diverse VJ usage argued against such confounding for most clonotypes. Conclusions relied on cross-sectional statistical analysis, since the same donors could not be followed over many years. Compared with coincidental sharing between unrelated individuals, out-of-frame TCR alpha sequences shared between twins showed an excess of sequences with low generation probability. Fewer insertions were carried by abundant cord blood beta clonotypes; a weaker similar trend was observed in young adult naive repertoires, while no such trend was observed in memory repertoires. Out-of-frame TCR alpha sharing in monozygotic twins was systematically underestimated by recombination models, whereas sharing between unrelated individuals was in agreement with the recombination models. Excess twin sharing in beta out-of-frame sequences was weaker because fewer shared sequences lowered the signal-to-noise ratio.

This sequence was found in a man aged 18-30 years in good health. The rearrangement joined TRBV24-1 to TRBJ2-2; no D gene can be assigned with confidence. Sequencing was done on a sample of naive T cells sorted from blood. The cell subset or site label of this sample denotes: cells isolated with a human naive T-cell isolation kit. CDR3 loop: CATSDLHVAGRAGELFF. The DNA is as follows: TGTGCCACCAGTGATTTGCATGTGGCCGGCCGAGCCGGGGAGCTGTTTTTT.